One and the same sample provided the 13 T cell receptor beta chains below, sequenced in a study of Ad26.COV2.S vaccination and SARS-CoV-2 variants. Treatment denoted: some 20 received Ad26.COV2.S at low or high dose, single or two shots; roughly five received placebo; per-sample allocation not given. Sampling took place 63 days after the first vaccine or placebo injection. The data were produced by immunoSEQ multiplex PCR, yet TCRdb's version contains in-frame clones alone and is incomplete. The data show fewer than 600,000 clones, around 89% seen once. Sequences were derived from peripheral blood, sampled in a trial of Ad26.COV2.S vaccine versus placebo. The receptor source for this set is a person aged 18-65 years who received the Ad26.COV2.S COVID-19 vaccine or a placebo.

This rearrangement joins TRBV15 to TRBJ1-1, with D unclear. Germline V gene data show CDR1 as LNHNV and CDR2 as YYDKDF (reference sequence). This CDR3 comprises 11 residues. Trimming removed 6 bases at V and 7 bases at J, with 9 bases between. The CDR3 DNA sequence: TGTGCCACCAGAGAAGGTGATGAAGCTTTCTTT. Residues: CATREGDEAFF.

This clone has just one count. The gene calls are TRBV28 and TRBJ2-7, with D possibly being TRBD1 (6 bases). Germline V gives CDR1 MDHEN, CDR2 SYDVKM. Trimming stripped 2 bases from V and 11 bases from J, with 16 bases between. There are 13 residues in the CDR3. CDR3 protein: CASSLSTGREEYF. The CDR3 coding sequence is TGTGCCAGCAGTTTAAGTACAGGGCGAGAGGAGTACTTC. The variable domain in full, completed from reference TRBV28 and TRBJ2-7, reads DVKVTQSSRYLVKRTGEKVFLECVQDMDHENMFWYRQDPGLGLRLIYFSYDVKMKEKGDIPEGYSVSREKKERFSLILESASTNQTSMYLCASSLSTGREEYFGPGTRLTVT.

Written as DNA, the CDR3 is TGTGCCAGCAGCTTATCGTTCGTGGGGGGGCGTGAGACCCAGTACTTC. Its translation is CASSLSFVGGRETQYF. The V and J genes are TRBV7-6 and TRBJ2-5, with D perhaps TRBD2 (7 bases). The CDR3 consists of 16 residues. The germline V gene encodes CDR1 SGHVS and CDR2 FNYEAQ. The V end lost 2 bases, the J end lost 5 bases, and 18 bases lay between the germline ends.

The chain recombines TRBV13 with TRBJ1-6; no reliable D call. CDR3 size: 15 residues. CDR1 PRHDT and CDR2 FYEKMQ come from the germline V gene (reference sequence). Trimming took 1 base from V and 7 from J, leaving 11 bases between them. The CDR3 loop is CASSLVGQPNSPLHF. The CDR3 coding sequence is TGTGCCAGCAGCTTAGTGGGCCAGCCAAATTCACCCCTCCACTTT.

This rearrangement joins TRBV6-2 or TRBV6-3 to TRBJ1-2; TRBD1 matches 8 bases. V gave up 6 bases and J gave up 1 base; unmatched junction bases: 13. This CDR3 contains 17 residues. From germline, CDR1 is MNHEY and CDR2 SVGEGT. The DNA of the CDR3 is TGTGCCAGCAGCGACTGGACAGGGCCCAACCTTAACTATGGCTACACCTTC. Protein sequence: CASSDWTGPNLNYGYTF.

The chain carries TRBV19 and TRBJ2-4; the D is unclear. The CDR3 totals 15 residues. Per the germline V gene, CDR1 is LNHDA and CDR2 is SQIVND (reference sequence). Trimming pared 8 bases from V and 2 bases from J, leaving 16 bases between. The CDR3 loop reads CASARSDGSKNIQYF. The CDR3 DNA sequence: TGTGCCAGTGCCCGGTCTGACGGCTCCAAAAACATTCAGTACTTC.

CDR3 nucleotide sequence: TGTGCCAGCAGGGAGAGTGACATGAACACTGAAGCTTTCTTT. This codes for CASRESDMNTEAFF. This sequence joins TRBV2 and TRBJ1-1; D not resolved. Germline loops: CDR1 SNHLY, CDR2 FYNNEI. This CDR3 comprises 14 residues. Trimming pared 6 bases from V and 0 bases from J, leaving 11 bases between.

This clone was observed a few times. The V and J genes are TRBV7-9 and TRBJ1-4; D is ambiguous. Germline values: CDR1 SEHNR, CDR2 FQNEAQ (reference sequence). This CDR3 comprises 12 residues. Trimming took 5 bases from V and 13 from J, leaving 14 bases between them. The CDR3 bases are TGTGCCAGCAGCCCCACCAGCCTGGGACTGTTTTTT. Translating gives CASSPTSLGLFF.

V and J are TRBV5-1 and TRBJ1-2; possible D gene TRBD1, 6 bases. Germline V lookup: CDR1 SGHRS, CDR2 YFSETQ. This CDR3 spans 11 amino acids. The ends were cut back, 2 bases at V and 8 bases at J, with 7 bases in the middle. The CDR3 region is CASSFGGGYTF. The DNA for the CDR3 is TGCGCCAGCAGCTTCGGGGGCGGCTACACCTTC. The whole variable domain, remainder taken from reference TRBV5-1 and TRBJ1-2, is KAGVTQTPRYLIKTRGQQVTLSCSPISGHRSVSWYQQTPGQGLQFLFEYFSETQRNKGNFPGRFSGRQFSNSRSEMNVSTLELGDSALYLCASSFGGGYTFGSGTRLTVV.

This clone occurred once. The V call is TRBV28, the J call TRBJ2-5, with TRBD2 identical over 14 bases. V lost 4 bases to trimming and J lost 5 bases; unmatched junction nucleotides: 9. This CDR3 spans 17 amino acids. Germline V gene lookup returns CDR1 MDHEN and CDR2 SYDVKM. The CDR3 loop reads CASSSSGLAGAGETQYF. CDR3 nucleotides: TGTGCCAGCAGTTCATCGGGACTAGCGGGAGCGGGTGAGACCCAGTACTTC. Combining the CDR3 with reference TRBV28 and TRBJ2-5 gives the whole variable domain DVKVTQSSRYLVKRTGEKVFLECVQDMDHENMFWYRQDPGLGLRLIYFSYDVKMKEKGDIPEGYSVSREKKERFSLILESASTNQTSMYLCASSSSGLAGAGETQYFGPGTRLLVL.

The chain links TRBV6-1 to TRBJ1-2; a weak D match, TRBD1 (5 bases). The CDR3 is 16 amino acids. The ends were cut back, 4 bases at V and 5 bases at J, with 20 bases in the middle. Germline assignment: CDR1 MNHNS and CDR2 SASEGT. The CDR3 region has the DNA TGTGCCAGCAGTGTAGCAGGGCTGTATTCGGAATATGGCTACACCTTC. As protein: CASSVAGLYSEYGYTF.

The genes are TRBV6-5 and TRBJ1-2; D remains unclear. Germline CDR1 and CDR2: MNHEY and SVGAGI. The V end lost 8 bases, the J end lost 4 bases, and 17 bases lay between the germline ends. CDR3 length: 14 amino acids. The CDR3 region is CASVRLGQAYGYTF. The CDR3 DNA follows: TGTGCCAGCGTTCGTTTGGGCCAGGCCTATGGCTACACCTTC.

The CDR3 reads CASSASFQEQFF. CDR3 bases: TGTGCCAGCAGCGCCAGCTTTCAAGAGCAGTTCTTC. The gene calls are TRBV5-8 and TRBJ2-1; D remains ambiguous. Germline assignment: CDR1 SGHTS and CDR2 YDEGEE. The CDR3 is 12 amino acids. Trimming took 4 bases from V and 10 from J, leaving 12 bases between them.